A single sample is the source of the 22 T cell receptor beta chains below, sequenced in a study of beta chain features in type 1 diabetes. Every isolated RNA sample was fully reverse transcribed, so sequencing captured expressed TCRB transcripts. Sequencing used immunoSEQ multiplex PCR; TCRdb keeps in-frame clones, though not all of them. The sample has 40,000 or so clones, about 51% seen once. The source material was Tregs from blood. The receptors shown here come from a woman aged 18-29 years in good health.

This clone was seen a few times. The J gene is TRBJ2-1, the V gene TRBV7-9, with 9 bases aligning to TRBD2. The CDR3 sequence is 15 residues long. The V gene end was trimmed by 2 bases and the J gene end by 10 bases; junction bases not matched to a gene: 9. Germline V gene lookup returns CDR1 SEHNR and CDR2 FQNEAQ (reference sequence). The CDR3 coding sequence is TGTGCCAGCAGCTTAATGTCTAGCGGGATTGCGGAGCAGTTCTTC. Its translation: CASSLMSSGIAEQFF. Supplemented by reference TRBV7-9 and TRBJ2-1, the full variable domain reads DTGVSQNPRHKITKRGQNVTFRCDPISEHNRLYWYRQTLGQGPEFLTYFQNEAQLEKSRLLSDRFSAERPKGSFSTLEIQRTEQGDSAMYLCASSLMSSGIAEQFFGPGTRLTVL.

This clone was counted a few times. The rearrangement uses TRBV2 and TRBJ2-1; D perhaps matches TRBD1 (6 bases). Germline loops: CDR1 SNHLY, CDR2 FYNNEI. V lost 4 bases to trimming and J lost 5 bases, with 12 bases between them. The CDR3 has 14 residues. This CDR3 reads CASSAYYRDNEQFF. In nucleotides, the CDR3 is TGTGCCAGCAGTGCCTACTACAGGGACAATGAGCAGTTCTTC.

This clone was observed a few times. This chain joins TRBV5-8 and TRBJ2-1; TRBD2 is a possible D gene (6 bases). V lost 4 bases and J lost 5, with 19 bases in between. This CDR3 comprises 16 residues. From germline, CDR1 is SGHTS and CDR2 YDEGEE. This chain's CDR3 is CASSLAWSSINNEQFF. CDR3 coding DNA: TGTGCCAGCAGCCTAGCGTGGAGTAGCATTAACAATGAGCAGTTCTTC.

This sequence joins TRBV15 and TRBJ2-3; weak D call: TRBD2 (6 bases). The V end was cut by 8 bases, the J end by 0 bases, with 12 bases between. CDR3 size: 14 residues. The V gene's germline CDR1 is LNHNV and CDR2 YYDKDF (reference sequence). CDR3 nucleotides: TGTGCCACCGGGATCGGGGGAAGCACAGATACGCAGTATTTT. Protein sequence: CATGIGGSTDTQYF.

The chain employs TRBV28 and TRBJ2-1; D might be TRBD2 (6 bases). The CDR3 has 13 residues. V was clipped by 7 bases and J by 4 bases, with 11 bases between them. The germline V gene has CDR1 MDHEN and CDR2 SYDVKM. The CDR3 loop is CASIAASYNEQFF. The DNA for the CDR3 is TGTGCCAGCATAGCGGCCAGTTACAATGAGCAGTTCTTC.

This clone was seen a handful of times. The chain joins TRBV27 to TRBJ2-1; TRBD1 is a possible D gene (5 bases). V was clipped by 5 bases and J by 9 bases, with 11 bases between them. The germline V gene encodes CDR1 MNHEY and CDR2 SMNVEV (reference sequence). This CDR3 spans 12 amino acids. CDR3 region: CASSGQGTEQFF. CDR3 sequence (DNA): TGTGCCAGCAGTGGCCAGGGTACTGAGCAGTTCTTC.

This chain uses TRBV15 with TRBJ2-1, with 13 nucleotides matching TRBD2. This CDR3 contains 19 residues. In germline, CDR1 is LNHNV, CDR2 YYDKDF (reference sequence). V was pared by 3 bases and J by 4 bases, with 12 bases of the junction left unmatched. CDR3 sequence: CATSRPRLAGGQLYNEQFF. The CDR3 DNA sequence: TGTGCCACCAGCAGGCCCAGACTAGCGGGAGGACAACTTTACAATGAGCAGTTCTTC.

The chain couples TRBV27 to TRBJ2-1, with 12 bases fitting TRBD1. V lost 6 bases and J lost 7; bases outside the gene matches: 13. Germline V gene lookup returns CDR1 MNHEY and CDR2 SMNVEV (reference sequence). The CDR3 extends over 17 amino acids. The CDR3 sequence: CASSEGWGQGAKNEQFF. DNA for the CDR3: TGTGCCAGCAGCGAGGGGTGGGGACAGGGGGCCAAAAATGAGCAGTTCTTC.

CDR3 coding DNA: TGTGCCAGCAGCCTGACGGGGTGGGGGCACTACGAGCAGTACTTC. It encodes CASSLTGWGHYEQYF. The chain joins TRBV28 to TRBJ2-7; D may be TRBD1 (6 bases). Trimming removed 6 bases from V and 3 bases from J, with 18 bases in between. Per the germline V gene, CDR1 is MDHEN and CDR2 is SYDVKM. The CDR3 has 15 amino acids.

This clone occurred a few times. The chain has TRBV25-1 and TRBJ2-5, with D perhaps matching TRBD2 (7 bases). V was pared by 2 bases and J by 5 bases, with 15 bases between. The length of the CDR3 is 15 residues. The germline gives CDR1 MGHDK, CDR2 SYGVNS. CDR3 region: CASSEPRGGRETQYF. Here the CDR3 DNA reads TGTGCCAGCAGTGAACCGAGGGGGGGTCGGGAGACCCAGTACTTC.

The chain has TRBV30 and TRBJ2-5; D possibly corresponds to TRBD1 (6 bases). The V end lost 1 base, the J end lost 8 bases, and 14 bases lay between the germline ends. This CDR3 has 13 residues. Germline V gene data show CDR1 as GTSNPN and CDR2 as SVGIG (reference sequence). CDR3 DNA sequence: TGTGCCTGGAGTGCGACCGCTGGGGGCACCCAGTACTTC. Translated: CAWSATAGGTQYF.

Relative to its sample, this clone is medium-sized. This chain joins TRBV7-3 and TRBJ2-1, with unresolved D. Germline values: CDR1 SGHTA, CDR2 FQGTGA. The V end was cut by 0 bases, the J end by 7 bases, with 10 bases between. This CDR3 is 14 amino acids long. DNA for the CDR3: TGTGCCAGCAGCTTAACGTCTAGTTTTAATGAGCAGTTCTTC. This codes for CASSLTSSFNEQFF.

This clone turned up a few times. The chain uses TRBV20-1 and TRBJ2-3; D call uncertain. The CDR3 spans 11 residues. V was clipped by 8 bases and J by 3 bases, with 9 bases between them. Per the germline V gene, CDR1 is DFQATT and CDR2 is SNEGSKA (reference sequence). The CDR3: CSTTETDTQYF. Here the CDR3 DNA reads TGCAGTACGACTGAAACAGATACGCAGTATTTT.

This chain links TRBV2 with TRBJ1-1, with TRBD1 as a possible D gene (5 bases). The CDR3 spans 14 residues. Per germline, CDR1 SNHLY and CDR2 FYNNEI. Deletions cut 4 bases from V and 5 bases from J, with 14 bases between. CDR3 region: CASSGGTGRTEAFF. The CDR3 DNA follows: TGTGCCAGCAGTGGGGGGACGGGGAGGACTGAAGCTTTCTTT.

The chain combines TRBV6-5 with TRBJ2-7; TRBD2 is a possible D gene (6 bases). The CDR3 totals 15 residues. V lost 5 bases, J lost 5 bases, and 19 bases lay in between. Looked up from germline, CDR1 is MNHEY and CDR2 is SVGAGI. CDR3 bases: TGTGCCAGCAGTCTCGAGGCAGGGCGGGGCAACGAGCAGTACTTC. This encodes CASSLEAGRGNEQYF.

In DNA form, the CDR3 reads TGTGCCAGCAGTGATCGAGCGGGAGGGGCCAATGAGCAGTTCTTC. Amino acids: CASSDRAGGANEQFF. The gene calls are TRBV2 and TRBJ2-1; TRBD2 matches 10 bases. V lost 3 bases, J lost 6 bases, and 5 bases stayed unmatched. Germline assignment: CDR1 SNHLY and CDR2 FYNNEI. The CDR3 loop spans 15 amino acids. The whole variable domain, filled in from reference TRBV2 and TRBJ2-1, reads EPEVTQTPSHQVTQMGQEVILRCVPISNHLYFYWYRQILGQKVEFLVSFYNNEISEKSEIFDDQFSVERPDGSNFTLKIRSTKLEDSAMYFCASSDRAGGANEQFFGPGTRLTVL.

This chain connects TRBV4-3 to TRBJ2-7; 8 nucleotides agree with TRBD2. CDR1 is LGHNA and CDR2 is YSLEER in the germline V gene. CDR3 length equals 17 residues. J gave up 2 bases and V 1 base, and 10 bases lay outside the gene matches. CDR3 coding DNA: TGCGCCAGCAGCCAAGTATCTCCGGGGACTAGTGCCTACGAGCAGTACTTC. This sequence encodes CASSQVSPGTSAYEQYF.

The chain combines TRBV5-6 with TRBJ1-1, with TRBD1 matching over 7 bases. Germline V lookup: CDR1 SGHDT, CDR2 YYEEEE. Germline trimming cut 2 bases from V and 1 base from J; bases unmatched to any gene: 5. The CDR3 totals 15 residues. CDR3 region: CASSLLHRGNTEAFF. In DNA form, the CDR3 reads TGTGCCAGCAGCTTATTACACAGGGGGAACACTGAAGCTTTCTTT.

The chain has TRBV7-2 and TRBJ2-7; 12 nucleotides match TRBD2. The CDR3 spans 18 residues. CDR1 SGHTA and CDR2 FQGNSA come from the germline V gene. V lost 5 bases and J lost 2; bases outside the gene matches: 13. The CDR3 here is CASSQGLAGAAGAYEQYF. CDR3 DNA sequence: TGTGCCAGCAGCCAGGGACTAGCGGGCGCCGCAGGGGCCTACGAGCAGTACTTC.

The CDR3 DNA reads as TGTGCCAGCAGTGCTTCCCCGGGGACTAGCGGGAGAGTGCAGTTCTTC. Translation gives CASSASPGTSGRVQFF. The chain uses TRBV6-1 and TRBJ2-1; 14 bases are shared with TRBD2. The trim removed 4 bases at V and 12 bases at J, leaving 11 bases unmatched. From germline, CDR1 is MNHNS and CDR2 SASEGT. The CDR3 consists of 16 residues.

This clone has just a few counts. The rearrangement links TRBV6-1 to TRBJ2-7; TRBD1 matches 10 bases. The CDR3 contains 14 residues. The germline CDR1 and CDR2 sequences are MNHNS and SASEGT. V lost 8 bases and J lost 3; bases outside the gene matches: 7. The CDR3 DNA is TGTGCCAGCCTCCGGGACAGGGGCCGCTACGAGCAGTACTTC. It encodes CASLRDRGRYEQYF.

The genes are TRBV27 and TRBJ2-2, with D possibly TRBD2 on 6 matching bases. V was trimmed by 5 bases and J by 0 bases, leaving 22 bases between them. The CDR3 runs to 19 residues. Germline CDR1 MNHEY, CDR2 SMNVEV (reference sequence). The CDR3 coding sequence is TGTGCCAGCAGTCCCTCCACGGGACTTTCCCTGACGAACACCGGGGAGCTGTTTTTT. It encodes CASSPSTGLSLTNTGELFF.